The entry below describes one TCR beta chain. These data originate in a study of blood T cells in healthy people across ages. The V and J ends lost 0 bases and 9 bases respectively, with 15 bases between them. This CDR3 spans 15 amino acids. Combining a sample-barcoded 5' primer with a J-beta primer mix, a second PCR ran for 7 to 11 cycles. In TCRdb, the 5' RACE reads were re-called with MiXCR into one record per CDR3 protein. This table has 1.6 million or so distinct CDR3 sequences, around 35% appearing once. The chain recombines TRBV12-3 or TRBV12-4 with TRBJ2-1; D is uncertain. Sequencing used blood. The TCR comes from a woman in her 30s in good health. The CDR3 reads CASSLAFIWASEQFF. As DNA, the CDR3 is TGTGCCAGCAGTTTAGCGTTTATTTGGGCCAGTGAGCAGTTCTTC.